Shown below are 12 T cell receptor beta chains from a single sample sequenced in a study of cytomegalovirus exposure and HLA in healthy donors. It was with 60 Vbeta and 13 Jbeta primers that the PCR ran. Using immunoSEQ multiplex PCR, the repertoire was profiled, and TCRdb retains in-frame clones only, with some absent. The table includes fewer than 250,000 clones, roughly 79% detected once. The sample consisted of PBMCs. The receptor source for this set is a male donor in good health and CMV-seronegative.

V and J are TRBV9 and TRBJ1-3; D is uncertain. Germline V gene lookup returns CDR1 SGDLS and CDR2 YYNGEE. The CDR3 contains 16 residues. V was cut by 0 bases and J by 1 base, with 11 bases left in between. The CDR3 reads CASSVGRGLSGNTIYF. Written as DNA, the CDR3 is TGTGCCAGCAGCGTAGGTCGAGGGTTGTCTGGAAACACCATATATTTT.

The chain's CDR3 is CASSLGVYYEQYF. CDR3 nucleotide sequence: TGCGCCAGCAGCCTGGGAGTGTACTACGAGCAGTACTTC. The chain is built from TRBV4-3 and TRBJ2-7; D is perhaps TRBD2 (5 bases). The germline gives CDR1 LGHNA, CDR2 YSLEER. This CDR3 has 13 residues. V was cut by 4 bases and J by 3 bases, with 10 bases left in between.

The gene calls are TRBV9 and TRBJ2-5; 7 positions agree with TRBD2. CDR1 is SGDLS, CDR2 YYNGEE, per germline. The J segment lost 0 bases and the V segment lost 0 bases, leaving 5 bases of the junction unmatched. The CDR3 contains 16 residues. The CDR3: CASSVGGGSYQETQYF. The CDR3 DNA follows: TGTGCCAGCAGCGTAGGGGGAGGGAGTTACCAAGAGACCCAGTACTTC.

The V gene is TRBV2, the J gene TRBJ2-1, with 7 bases matching TRBD1. The CDR3 runs 13 residues. From germline, CDR1 is SNHLY and CDR2 FYNNEI. Unmatched junction bases numbered 9, after V lost 6 bases and J lost 10 bases. This CDR3 reads CASRSTGTDEQFF. The CDR3 DNA reads as TGTGCCAGCAGGTCGACAGGGACGGACGAGCAGTTCTTC.

This sequence joins TRBV7-3 and TRBJ2-5, with D hard to call. The CDR3 runs 13 residues. Per the germline V gene, CDR1 is SGHTA and CDR2 is FQGTGA. Trimming removed 1 base from V and 5 bases from J, with 8 bases in between. The CDR3 protein is CASSLRVGETQYF. CDR3 nucleotides: TGTGCCAGCAGCTTAAGGGTCGGGGAGACCCAGTACTTC.

This clone was seen a handful of times. This chain links TRBV4-3 with TRBJ1-4; the D is unclear. Germline-derived CDR1 and CDR2 are LGHNA and YSLEER. With 0 bases removed from V and 5 bases from J, the gap between germline ends came to 13 bases. CDR3 length: 16 residues. For the CDR3, the DNA is TGCGCCAGCAGCCAAGATGTGGGAGACGGGAATGAAAAACTGTTTTTT. Translating gives CASSQDVGDGNEKLFF.

This clone was detected only a few times. The chain recombines TRBV7-9 with TRBJ1-2, with 9 bases fitting TRBD1. The CDR3 is made up of 14 amino acids. The germline CDR1 and CDR2 sequences are SEHNR and FQNEAQ (reference sequence). With 5 bases clipped from V and 7 bases from J, the junction kept 8 bases outside the gene matches. CDR3 sequence reads: CASSRDGTGSGYTF. The DNA for the CDR3 is TGTGCCAGCAGCCGAGACGGGACAGGGAGTGGCTACACCTTC.

The chain combines TRBV30 with TRBJ2-3, with 7 positions matching TRBD1. Germline assignment: CDR1 GTSNPN and CDR2 SVGIG (reference sequence). V gave up 2 bases and J gave up 5 bases; unmatched junction bases: 7. The CDR3 is 14 residues long. For the CDR3, the DNA is TGTGCCTGGAGTAGTAGGGGGCAAATAGATACGCAGTATTTT. Residues: CAWSSRGQIDTQYF.

The V gene is TRBV7-2, the J gene TRBJ2-5, with D perhaps TRBD2 (6 bases). The V gene lost 4 bases and the J gene lost 5 bases, with 14 bases spanning the gap. Looked up from germline, CDR1 is SGHTA and CDR2 is FQGNSA. The CDR3 extends over 14 amino acids. The CDR3 bases are TGTGCCAGCAGCTACCTCGGGGGTAGGGAGACCCAGTACTTC. Protein: CASSYLGGRETQYF.

CDR3 sequence reads: CASSLSGGTNTEAFF. CDR3 in DNA: TGTGCCAGCAGTTTATCAGGGGGCACTAACACTGAAGCTTTCTTT. The chain carries TRBV27 and TRBJ1-1, with 7 bases fitting TRBD1. Germline values: CDR1 MNHEY, CDR2 SMNVEV (reference sequence). The trim removed 0 bases at V and 2 bases at J, leaving 3 bases unmatched. The CDR3 length is 15 residues.

The V and J genes are TRBV25-1 and TRBJ2-7, with TRBD1 matching 11 bases. This CDR3 has 14 residues. In germline, CDR1 is MGHDK, CDR2 SYGVNS. The ends lost 6 bases at V and 2 bases at J; junction bases unmatched: 3. DNA of the CDR3: TGTGCCAGCAGAAGGACAGGGGGCACCTACGAGCAGTACTTC. Translating gives CASRRTGGTYEQYF.

The gene calls are TRBV5-1 and TRBJ1-6; 8 bases align to TRBD1. Losses at the gene ends were 3 bases for V and 10 bases for J; bases not matched to a gene: 9. This CDR3 is built from 15 residues. In germline, CDR1 is SGHRS, CDR2 YFSETQ. The DNA for the CDR3 is TGCGCCAGCAGCTCCTCAGGGGGCGATGAATCACCCCTCCACTTT. Translating it yields CASSSSGGDESPLHF.